The TCR beta chain described here comes from a study of blood T cell repertoires in COVID-19. Study-level background: The United States, Italy and Spain provided the acute and convalescent COVID-19 samples.

In the study's own analysis: Amplification of reference gene primers was used by the study to estimate nucleated cell counts. Libraries were prepared by immunoSEQ multiplex PCR; TCRdb keeps only in-frame clonotypes and omits some of them. That table furnishes V, J and clone size, whereas the DNA furnished D and trimming. This table holds a few hundred thousand clones, roughly 86% found once. J was trimmed by 4 bases and V by 4 bases; bases with no gene match: 13. Germline assignment: CDR1 SGHDN and CDR2 FVKESK. CDR3 length: 16 amino acids. This clonotype originated in a man aged 18 to 30 with active or convalescent COVID-19. This rearrangement joins TRBV14 to TRBJ2-7, with 7 bases that match TRBD2. Sequenced sample: peripheral blood. CDR3 sequence: CASSPPFLGGGYEQYF. In nucleotides, the CDR3 is TGTGCCAGCAGCCCTCCCTTCTTGGGCGGGGGTTACGAGCAGTACTTC.